This entry lists 30 T cell receptor beta chains sequenced from one sample in a study of a mutant IDH1 vaccine in newly diagnosed glioma. Assay: immunoSEQ multiplex PCR; the TCRdb copy retains only in-frame clones and omits some. The sample consists of about 56,000 clones, about 90% of them appearing once. The sample's time point: week 35, safety follow-up. Mutant IDH1 20-mer peptide, at 300 ug, made up each vaccine dose, with topical imiquimod. The antigens for these receptors are not known. The sequences come from PBMCs, collected from a glioma patient whose treatment included an IDH1 peptide vaccine. The receptors were sampled from a man aged 35-49 years with glioma.

The chain is built from TRBV27 and TRBJ2-2; D perhaps matches TRBD2 (6 bases). Germline loops: CDR1 MNHEY, CDR2 SMNVEV (reference sequence). The CDR3 is 15 residues long. Trimming took 7 bases from V and 4 from J, leaving 16 bases between them. In DNA, the CDR3 is TGTGCCAGCAACCGACTAGGGCCCGGCACCGGGGAGCTGTTTTTT. Amino acids: CASNRLGPGTGELFF.

This clone was counted a single time. This chain connects TRBV15 to TRBJ2-5, with D maybe TRBD1 (5 bases). The CDR3 has 15 amino acids. Germline lookup yields CDR1 LNHNV and CDR2 YYDKDF (reference sequence). V was pared by 2 bases and J by 2 bases, with 12 bases between. The DNA of the CDR3 is TGTGCCACCAGCAGAACCACCGACAGACAAGAGACCCAGTACTTC. It translates to CATSRTTDRQETQYF.

This chain links TRBV7-8 with TRBJ2-7, with D unresolved. The CDR3 consists of 13 residues. CDR1 and CDR2 from the germline V gene are SGHVS and FQNEAQ. V shed 3 bases and J shed 0 bases, with 6 bases lying between them. The DNA for the CDR3 is TGTGCCAGCAGCTTCTCATCCTCCTACGAGCAGTACTTC. It translates to CASSFSSSYEQYF.

The rearrangement joins TRBV5-1 to TRBJ2-2; 9 bases map to TRBD1. V was pared by 1 base and J by 6 bases, with 7 bases of the junction left unmatched. Looked up from germline, CDR1 is SGHRS and CDR2 is YFSETQ. There are 16 residues in the CDR3. This CDR3 is CASSLKVTGGSGELFF. The CDR3 DNA follows: TGCGCCAGCAGCTTGAAGGTTACAGGGGGCTCCGGGGAGCTGTTTTTT.

The chain joins TRBV7-3 to TRBJ2-2, with D unclear. The CDR3 loop spans 14 amino acids. The V gene lost 1 base and the J gene lost 4 bases, with 7 bases spanning the gap. CDR1 and CDR2 (germline): SGHTA, FQGTGA. For the CDR3, the DNA is TGTGCCAGCAGCTTAAATGGGATCACCGGGGAGCTGTTTTTT. Protein: CASSLNGITGELFF.

V usage is TRBV27 and J usage is TRBJ2-7, with 9 bases lining up with TRBD1. The CDR3 contains 14 residues. The J segment lost 2 bases and the V segment lost 6 bases, leaving 5 bases of the junction unmatched. Per germline, CDR1 MNHEY and CDR2 SMNVEV (reference sequence). The CDR3 protein is CASSWGQGAYEQYF. CDR3 coding DNA: TGTGCCAGCAGCTGGGGACAGGGAGCCTACGAGCAGTACTTC.

The chain is built from TRBV2 and TRBJ2-7; TRBD2 is a possible D gene (5 bases). V dropped 3 bases and J dropped 4 bases, with 7 bases sitting between them. Germline V lookup: CDR1 SNHLY, CDR2 FYNNEI. This CDR3 comprises 12 residues. CDR3 sequence (DNA): TGTGCCAGCAGTGACACTAGATACGAGCAGTACTTC. As protein: CASSDTRYEQYF.

This sequence joins TRBV7-3 and TRBJ2-2, with 9 nucleotides matching TRBD2. Trimming at V came to 5 bases and at J to 6 bases, leaving 7 bases not matched to a gene. The CDR3 contains 15 residues. CDR1 is SGHTA, CDR2 FQGTGA, per germline. The CDR3 DNA reads as TGTGCCAGCAGCCTACTAGCGGGTGGCTCCGGGGAGCTGTTTTTT. This translates into CASSLLAGGSGELFF. The whole variable domain, remainder taken from reference TRBV7-3 and TRBJ2-2, is GAGVSQTPSNKVTEKGKYVELRCDPISGHTALYWYRQSLGQGPEFLIYFQGTGAADDSGLPNDRFFAVRPEGSVSTLKIQRTERGDSAVYLCASSLLAGGSGELFFGEGSRLTVL.

The rearrangement joins TRBV7-8 to TRBJ2-7; unclear D gene. The CDR3 contains 14 residues. V lost 4 bases to trimming and J lost 4 bases, with 14 bases between them. Germline lookup yields CDR1 SGHVS and CDR2 FQNEAQ. CDR3 in amino acids: CASSSLAGAYEQYF. DNA of the CDR3: TGTGCCAGCAGCTCCCTGGCCGGAGCGTACGAGCAGTACTTC. The complete variable domain, with remaining parts taken from reference TRBV7-8 and TRBJ2-7, reads GAGVSQSPRYKVAKRGQDVALRCDPISGHVSLFWYQQALGQGPEFLTYFQNEAQLDKSGLPSDRFFAERPEGSVSTLKIQRTQQEDSAVYLCASSSLAGAYEQYFGPGTRLTVT.

The chain combines TRBV21-1 with TRBJ2-5; the table calls TRBD2, which could not be checked here. TRBV21-1 is recorded as a pseudogene. The CDR3 runs 15 residues. Here the CDR3 DNA reads TGTGCCAGCAGCCTCCTAGCGGAATACCAAGAGACCCAGTACTTC. The encoded protein is CASSLLAEYQETQYF.

The V and J genes are TRBV6-1 and TRBJ2-7, with 11 nucleotides matching TRBD2. The germline CDR1 and CDR2 sequences are MNHNS and SASEGT. CDR3 length equals 15 residues. V trimming: 8 bases; J trimming: 7 bases; junction bases outside the gene matches: 13. The DNA of the CDR3 is TGTGCCAGCCGCGAATTTAGCGGGAGGGCCAAGGAGCAGTACTTC. The encoded protein is CASREFSGRAKEQYF.

This chain links TRBV6-5 with TRBJ2-7; a weak D match, TRBD1 (7 bases). The CDR3 length is 11 residues. V was cut by 8 bases and J by 5 bases, with 10 bases left in between. Germline CDR1 and CDR2: MNHEY and SVGAGI. This CDR3 reads CASQGEDEQYF. The CDR3 coding sequence is TGTGCCAGCCAGGGGGAGGACGAGCAGTACTTC.

This rearrangement joins TRBV7-9 to TRBJ2-7; 7 nucleotides agree with TRBD1. Unmatched junction bases numbered 9, after V lost 3 bases and J lost 4 bases. The CDR3 is made up of 15 amino acids. CDR1 SEHNR and CDR2 FQNEAQ come from the germline V gene (reference sequence). The DNA for the CDR3 is TGTGCCAGCAGCTTTACCGGGACAGATCAATACGAGCAGTACTTC. Residues: CASSFTGTDQYEQYF.

The rearrangement uses TRBV7-9 and TRBJ1-4; D may be TRBD1 (6 bases). This CDR3 comprises 14 residues. From germline, CDR1 is SEHNR and CDR2 FQNEAQ (reference sequence). Between the trimmed V and J ends, which lost 0 bases and 8 bases, there was a span of 10 bases. The CDR3 is CASSLAGGAEKLFF. CDR3 DNA sequence: TGTGCCAGCAGCTTAGCGGGGGGGGCCGAAAAACTGTTTTTT.

This chain connects TRBV6-1 to TRBJ2-1; maybe TRBD2 (6 bases). Germline CDR1 MNHNS, CDR2 SASEGT. This CDR3 has 16 residues. Between the trimmed V and J ends, which lost 3 bases and 7 bases, there was a span of 19 bases. The CDR3 loop reads CASSDEGGTKLNEQFF. The CDR3 region has the DNA TGTGCCAGCAGTGATGAGGGCGGGACGAAGTTGAATGAGCAGTTCTTC.

The V call is TRBV4-3, the J call TRBJ1-2, with D tentatively TRBD1 (5 bases). Trimming took 0 bases from V and 3 from J, leaving 17 bases between them. CDR3 length equals 17 residues. Germline CDR1 is LGHNA and CDR2 is YSLEER. CDR3 region: CASSQEVRGEVDYGYTF. In DNA form, the CDR3 reads TGCGCCAGCAGCCAAGAGGTTCGAGGGGAGGTGGACTATGGCTACACCTTC.

The chain has TRBV29-1 and TRBJ2-3; D is unresolved. The germline V gene has CDR1 SQVTM and CDR2 ANQGSEA. Trimming shortened V by 3 bases and J by 0 bases, and 10 bases separated the two germline ends. CDR3 length: 14 amino acids. CDR3 region: CSVDWAGSTDTQYF. DNA of the CDR3: TGCAGCGTTGACTGGGCAGGTAGCACAGATACGCAGTATTTT.

The chain joins TRBV27 to TRBJ2-7; tentative D call: TRBD1 (6 bases). The germline V gene encodes CDR1 MNHEY and CDR2 SMNVEV (reference sequence). The length of the CDR3 is 16 residues. Trimming pared 8 bases from V and 7 bases from J, leaving 27 bases between. CDR3 nucleotide sequence: TGTGCCAGCTCATATGAGGGGGTACGAAGTTCGGGAGAGCAGTACTTC. Translation: CASSYEGVRSSGEQYF.

The chain has TRBV7-2 and TRBJ2-7; no definite D call. CDR1 SGHTA and CDR2 FQGNSA come from the germline V gene. The CDR3 has 13 residues. Trimming shortened V by 4 bases and J by 3 bases, and 10 bases separated the two germline ends. The CDR3 sequence is CASSSKGFYEQYF. CDR3 in DNA: TGTGCCAGCAGCTCGAAGGGTTTCTACGAGCAGTACTTC. The full variable domain, completed using reference TRBV7-2 and TRBJ2-7, is GAGVSQSPSNKVTEKGKDVELRCDPISGHTALYWYRQSLGQGLEFLIYFQGNSAPDKSGLPSDRFSAERTGGSVSTLTIQRTQQEDSAVYLCASSSKGFYEQYFGPGTRLTVT.

Concerning this clone itself: The junction does not match germline at one end; this may be a read error. CDR3 amino acids: CASSRGITPTDTQYF. The CDR3 region has the DNA TGTGCTAGCAGCCGGGGGATTACTCCCACAGATACGCAGTATTTT. The genes are TRBV7-7 and TRBJ2-3, with TRBD2 as a possible D gene (6 bases). The CDR3 length is 15 residues. Looked up from germline, CDR1 is SSHAT and CDR2 is FNYEAQ (reference sequence).

The chain combines TRBV19 with TRBJ2-3, with TRBD2 matching 13 bases. V lost 1 base and J lost 5; bases outside the gene matches: 27. Germline V gene lookup returns CDR1 LNHDA and CDR2 SQIVND (reference sequence). The CDR3 loop spans 24 amino acids. The CDR3 DNA reads TGTGCCAGTAGTATAGGCGGTTGGGGGTCGGGGGTACTAGCGGGAGGGCCTGTACGAGATACGCAGTATTTT. It specifies CASSIGGWGSGVLAGGPVRDTQYF.

This rearrangement joins TRBV19 to TRBJ1-1, with no clear D. Trimming removed 2 bases at V and 11 bases at J, with 15 bases between. Germline V gene lookup returns CDR1 LNHDA and CDR2 SQIVND (reference sequence). The CDR3 loop spans 13 amino acids. As DNA, the CDR3 is TGTGCCAGTAGTATACCCCAGCGTCTGGGGGCTTTCTTT. Protein sequence: CASSIPQRLGAFF.

J is TRBJ1-5 and V is TRBV4-3; 7 positions agree with TRBD1. The germline CDR1 and CDR2 sequences are LGHNA and YSLEER. This CDR3 region has 15 residues. The ends lost 1 base at V and 6 bases at J; junction bases unmatched: 6. The CDR3 region is CASSQVQGPLQPQHF. Here the CDR3 DNA reads TGCGCCAGCAGCCAAGTACAGGGGCCCCTTCAGCCCCAGCATTTT.

This chain uses TRBV7-2 with TRBJ2-7; unclear D gene. Germline CDR1 SGHTA, CDR2 FQGNSA. The length of the CDR3 is 15 residues. The germline V and J ends were trimmed by 5 bases and 5 bases, with 19 bases remaining between them. The CDR3 loop reads CASSRPSPRPNEQYF. The CDR3, as DNA: TGTGCCAGCAGCCGCCCAAGCCCACGACCAAACGAGCAGTACTTC.

The CDR3 region is CASSLGRTDGYTF. CDR3 in DNA: TGTGCCAGCAGCTTAGGCCGGACAGATGGCTACACCTTC. This chain joins TRBV7-2 and TRBJ1-2; weak D call: TRBD1 (6 bases). CDR1 is SGHTA, CDR2 FQGNSA, per germline. The CDR3 has 13 amino acids. The V gene lost 1 base and the J gene lost 6 bases, with 9 bases spanning the gap.

V is TRBV5-1 and J is TRBJ1-5; D call uncertain. Germline V gene lookup returns CDR1 SGHRS and CDR2 YFSETQ. The ends were cut back, 0 bases at V and 4 bases at J, with 5 bases in the middle. CDR3 size: 13 residues. The CDR3 protein is CASSLGANQPQHF. CDR3 DNA: TGCGCCAGCAGCTTGGGGGCGAATCAGCCCCAGCATTTT. Complete variable domain (other parts from reference TRBV5-1 and TRBJ1-5): KAGVTQTPRYLIKTRGQQVTLSCSPISGHRSVSWYQQTPGQGLQFLFEYFSETQRNKGNFPGRFSGRQFSNSRSEMNVSTLELGDSALYLCASSLGANQPQHFGDGTRLSIL.

V usage is TRBV19 and J usage is TRBJ1-1; D might be TRBD1 (6 bases). The CDR3 totals 12 residues. V was trimmed by 5 bases and J by 5 bases, leaving 9 bases between them. CDR1 is LNHDA, CDR2 SQIVND, per germline (reference sequence). The DNA for the CDR3 is TGTGCCAGTAGTGTCAGGGGAACTGAAGCTTTCTTT. Translating it yields CASSVRGTEAFF.

CDR3 amino acids: CASSPPSTGELFF. The CDR3 nucleotides are TGTGCCAGCTCACCGCCAAGCACCGGGGAGCTGTTTTTT. This chain links TRBV18 with TRBJ2-2; no definite D call. There are 13 residues in the CDR3. V gave up 3 bases and J gave up 4 bases, with 6 bases separating them. The germline V gene encodes CDR1 KGHSH and CDR2 LQKENI. Complete variable domain (other parts from reference TRBV18 and TRBJ2-2): NAGVMQNPRHLVRRRGQEARLRCSPMKGHSHVYWYRQLPEEGLKFMVYLQKENIIDESGMPKERFSAEFPKEGPSILRIQQVVRGDSAAYFCASSPPSTGELFFGEGSRLTVL.

V gene TRBV9 combines with J gene TRBJ2-1, with D tentatively TRBD1 (5 bases). Trimming removed 2 bases at V and 8 bases at J, with 17 bases between. From germline, CDR1 is SGDLS and CDR2 YYNGEE. CDR3 size: 15 residues. The CDR3 bases are TGTGCCAGCAGCGTGAGTACCAGGGTTTCCCATGAGCAGTTCTTC. Residues: CASSVSTRVSHEQFF.

CDR3: CASSLGDNTEAFF. CDR3 DNA sequence: TGTGCCAGCAGCTTAGGCGATAACACTGAAGCTTTCTTT. The rearrangement uses TRBV7-3 and TRBJ1-1; D remains unclear. The CDR3 has 13 residues. The germline gives CDR1 SGHTA, CDR2 FQGTGA. V was pared by 2 bases and J by 2 bases, with 6 bases between.